The 28 T cell receptor beta chains reported below all come from one sample, sequenced in a study of blood T cell repertoires in COVID-19 (dated by TCRdb to the early 2020s). The library came from the immunoSEQ multiplex PCR assay. TCRdb carries this immuneACCESS record with in-frame sequences only. Its versions omit some clonotypes, under half of them owing to an unresolved V gene in the studies checked, with the rest unexplained. For this sample there are fewer than 300,000 clones; 82% appear just once. The leading ten clones occupy less than 4% of the sample. The material sequenced was peripheral blood. These receptor sequences come from a woman aged 18-30 years with acute or convalescent COVID-19.

The gene calls are TRBV7-3 and TRBJ1-2, with 9 positions matching TRBD1. The J segment lost 0 bases and the V segment lost 0 bases, leaving 2 bases of the junction unmatched. Germline V gene data show CDR1 as SGHTA and CDR2 as FQGTGA. The CDR3 runs 16 residues. The CDR3 loop reads CASSLTGQGANYGYTF. The CDR3, as DNA: TGTGCCAGCAGCTTAACGGGACAGGGAGCTAACTATGGCTACACCTTC. Based on the CDR3 plus reference TRBV7-3 and TRBJ1-2, the full variable domain is GAGVSQTPSNKVTEKGKYVELRCDPISGHTALYWYRQSLGQGPEFLIYFQGTGAADDSGLPNDRFFAVRPEGSVSTLKIQRTERGDSAVYLCASSLTGQGANYGYTFGSGTRLTVV.

On this clone: No conserved phenylalanine or tryptophan is present at the end of the CDR3, so a read error is the likely explanation. The DNA is omitted, as the CDR3 cannot be located on it reliably, and the CDR3 follows TCRdb's listing. The chain joins TRBV7-8 to TRBJ1-1; the D call in the table, TRBD1, was not verified against the DNA. Per germline, CDR1 SGHVS and CDR2 FQNEAQ. With termini counted, the CDR3 has 12 amino acids. CDR3 protein: CASSPYTGQVII.

The gene calls are TRBV27 and TRBJ2-3; 7 bases align to TRBD1. The V gene's germline CDR1 is MNHEY and CDR2 SMNVEV (reference sequence). This CDR3 has 21 amino acids. After removal of 2 bases from V and 4 bases from J, the junction contained 24 bases not matched to a gene. In nucleotides, the CDR3 is TGTGCCAGCAGTTTAGTCTCCGTTAGCCCCCAGACAGGGTGGGTGGCAGATACGCAGTATTTT. Protein: CASSLVSVSPQTGWVADTQYF.

This clone was seen only a few times. The chain carries TRBV29-1 and TRBJ2-7; 7 bases are a match to TRBD1. Germline CDR1 SQVTM, CDR2 ANQGSEA. J was trimmed by 1 base and V by 6 bases; bases with no gene match: 12. The CDR3 is made up of 15 amino acids. CDR3 sequence (DNA): TGCAGCGTGGACACCGGGACAGCTTCTTCCTACGAGCAGTACTTC. The encoded protein is CSVDTGTASSYEQYF.

The rearrangement joins TRBV29-1 to TRBJ2-5; 8 nucleotides align to TRBD1. Germline trimming cut 7 bases from V and 5 bases from J; bases unmatched to any gene: 9. The CDR3 length is 13 residues. Germline V CDR1 and CDR2: SQVTM, ANQGSEA. This CDR3 reads CSATTGAGETQYF. The CDR3 nucleotides are TGCAGCGCCACGACAGGGGCAGGGGAGACCCAGTACTTC.

This rearrangement joins TRBV5-4 to TRBJ2-1; 11 nucleotides match TRBD2. Germline CDR1 SGHNT, CDR2 YYREEE (reference sequence). The CDR3 contains 14 residues. The junction had 4 bases not matched to a gene; V was cut back by 4 bases and J by 7 bases. CDR3 sequence: CASSGGTSGNEQFF. For the CDR3, the DNA is TGTGCCAGCAGCGGGGGGACTAGCGGAAATGAGCAGTTCTTC.

This clone was seen a few times. The gene calls are TRBV5-8 and TRBJ2-2; TRBD2 might be the D (5 bases). V was trimmed by 0 bases and J by 5 bases, leaving 11 bases between them. The CDR3 covers 15 residues. Looked up from germline, CDR1 is SGHTS and CDR2 is YDEGEE. CDR3: CASSLGYSGTGELFF. For the CDR3, the DNA is TGTGCCAGCAGCTTGGGCTACTCGGGGACCGGGGAGCTGTTTTTT.

About this clone itself: Other DNA sequences in this sample translate to the same CDR3. The chain joins TRBV19 to TRBJ1-1, with D perhaps matching TRBD1 (6 bases). The ends were cut back, 4 bases at V and 3 bases at J, with 9 bases in the middle. CDR1 and CDR2 (germline): LNHDA, SQIVND (reference sequence). CDR3 length: 13 residues. The CDR3 coding sequence is TGTGCCAGTAGTAGGCAGGGGTACACTGAAGCTTTCTTT. It is translated as CASSRQGYTEAFF.

V is TRBV21-1 and J is TRBJ1-2. TRBV21-1 is assigned pseudogene status. CDR3 length equals 16 residues. The CDR3 reads CASSKGRLGQRDGYTF. CDR3 nucleotide sequence: TGTGCCAGCAGCAAAGGGAGGTTGGGTCAGAGGGATGGCTACACCTTC.

The chain has TRBV29-1 and TRBJ2-3; D possibly corresponds to TRBD1 (5 bases). The CDR3 is 11 amino acids. In germline, CDR1 is SQVTM, CDR2 ANQGSEA. V gave up 7 bases and J gave up 4 bases, with 9 bases separating them. CDR3 loop: CSASGSDTQYF. In nucleotides, the CDR3 is TGCAGCGCGTCAGGGTCAGATACGCAGTATTTT.

The genes are TRBV18 and TRBJ1-3, with D maybe TRBD1 (5 bases). V lost 2 bases to trimming and J lost 0 bases, with 20 bases between them. The CDR3 spans 19 residues. The germline gives CDR1 KGHSH, CDR2 LQKENI. The CDR3 DNA reads as TGTGCCAGCTCACCAATCGATACCAGGGATCTGGGCTCTGGAAACACCATATATTTT. This gives the protein CASSPIDTRDLGSGNTIYF.

Only a few counts were recorded for this clone. The chain couples TRBV25-1 to TRBJ2-7; 12 positions match TRBD2. Germline V gives CDR1 MGHDK, CDR2 SYGVNS. V gave up 6 bases and J gave up 7 bases; unmatched junction bases: 4. The CDR3 runs 13 residues. In DNA, the CDR3 is TGTGCCAGCAGGTCTAGCGGGAGGGGGGAGCAGTACTTC. It codes for CASRSSGRGEQYF.

This clone showed up just a few times. This sequence joins TRBV9 and TRBJ1-2; D unresolved. Per germline, CDR1 SGDLS and CDR2 YYNGEE. This CDR3 spans 15 amino acids. V lost 6 bases and J lost 7, with 22 bases in between. The CDR3 protein is CASTRARAVGGGYTF. Here the CDR3 DNA reads TGTGCCAGCACCCGGGCTCGGGCCGTCGGAGGTGGCTACACCTTC. The variable domain in full, with the rest retrieved from reference TRBV9 and TRBJ1-2, is DSGVTQTPKHLITATGQRVTLRCSPRSGDLSVYWYQQSLDQGLQFLIQYYNGEERAKGNILERFSAQQFPDLHSELNLSSLELGDSALYFCASTRARAVGGGYTFGSGTRLTVV.

This clone has ten or more counts. This chain connects TRBV5-1 to TRBJ1-2; D is undetermined. This CDR3 has 14 amino acids. Germline values: CDR1 SGHRS, CDR2 YFSETQ. V was pared by 0 bases and J by 0 bases, with 6 bases between. This CDR3 reads CASSLGGTNYGYTF. The CDR3 nucleotides read TGCGCCAGCAGCTTGGGTGGCACTAACTATGGCTACACCTTC.

The DNA of the CDR3 is TGTGCGAGCGGAGTTTCTTACAATGAGCAGTTCTTC. As protein: CASGVSYNEQFF. V is TRBV28 and J is TRBJ2-1; D possibly corresponds to TRBD2 (5 bases). Germline loops: CDR1 MDHEN, CDR2 SYDVKM. The CDR3 contains 12 residues. Combining the CDR3 with reference TRBV28 and TRBJ2-1 gives the whole variable domain DVKVTQSSRYLVKRTGEKVFLECVQDMDHENMFWYRQDPGLGLRLIYFSYDVKMKEKGDIPEGYSVSREKKERFSLILESASTNQTSMYLCASGVSYNEQFFGPGTRLTVL.

The chain combines TRBV28 with TRBJ1-2; TRBD1 is a possible D gene (6 bases). V lost 7 bases and J lost 4, with 13 bases in between. Germline CDR1 is MDHEN and CDR2 is SYDVKM. CDR3 size: 13 residues. The CDR3 DNA is TGTGCCAGCACGCAGGGGTTGCCCTATGGCTACACCTTC. Its protein is CASTQGLPYGYTF.

This clone was counted only a few times. V gene TRBV5-6 combines with J gene TRBJ2-1; 9 bases match TRBD1. Germline CDR1 SGHDT, CDR2 YYEEEE. The junction had 5 bases not matched to a gene; V was cut back by 1 base and J by 3 bases. The CDR3 loop spans 16 amino acids. CDR3 region: CASSLPTGGFYNEQFF. The DNA of the CDR3 is TGTGCCAGCAGCTTGCCCACAGGGGGCTTCTACAATGAGCAGTTCTTC.

This chain's CDR3 is CASSLRVGGGQFSQYF. The CDR3 nucleotides are TGTGCCAGCAGCTTAAGAGTGGGAGGGGGGCAGTTTTCCCAGTACTTC. V is TRBV11-2 and J is TRBJ2-5; the D gene is possibly TRBD2 (7 bases). The CDR3 consists of 16 residues. V lost 2 bases, J lost 9 bases, and 22 bases lay in between. Looked up from germline, CDR1 is SGHAT and CDR2 is FQNNGV.

The rearrangement uses TRBV6-2 or TRBV6-3 and TRBJ2-2; 10 bases match TRBD2. The germline CDR1 and CDR2 sequences are MNHEY and SVGEGT. The V segment lost 1 base and the J segment 6 bases; nucleotides outside the gene matches: 5. The CDR3 runs 16 residues. The CDR3 sequence is CASSYFSGRGAGELFF. As DNA, the CDR3 is TGTGCCAGCAGTTACTTCAGCGGGAGGGGTGCCGGGGAGCTGTTTTTT.

V gene TRBV4-3 combines with J gene TRBJ2-1; 9 bases agree with TRBD2. CDR1 LGHNA and CDR2 YSLEER come from the germline V gene. V gave up 0 bases and J gave up 4 bases; unmatched junction bases: 4. The CDR3 runs 16 residues. CDR3 DNA sequence: TGCGCCAGCAGCCAAGATAGCCTAGCGGGGTACAATGAGCAGTTCTTC. Its translation: CASSQDSLAGYNEQFF.

The chain links TRBV6-2 or TRBV6-3 to TRBJ1-5; 8 positions match TRBD1. This CDR3 region has 15 residues. The junction had 10 bases not matched to a gene; V was cut back by 6 bases and J by 6 bases. Germline lookup yields CDR1 MNHEY and CDR2 SVGEGT. The CDR3 sequence: CASSPGQGGTQPQHF. CDR3 nucleotide sequence: TGTGCCAGCAGCCCCGGACAGGGAGGGACTCAGCCCCAGCATTTT.

The sample holds one count of this clone. The genes are TRBV2 and TRBJ2-2, with TRBD2 identical over 13 bases. V was pared by 7 bases and J by 7 bases, with 18 bases of the junction left unmatched. CDR1 and CDR2 from the germline V gene are SNHLY and FYNNEI. The CDR3 has 19 amino acids. CDR3 in amino acids: CASTRDRVRTSGSNGELFF. In DNA, the CDR3 is TGTGCCAGCACCCGGGACAGGGTGAGGACTAGCGGGAGTAACGGGGAGCTGTTTTTT.

CDR3 in amino acids: CSVEKTGTASYEQYF. The CDR3, as DNA: TGCAGCGTTGAAAAGACCGGGACAGCCTCGTACGAGCAGTACTTC. J is TRBJ2-7 and V is TRBV29-1; 7 nucleotides agree with TRBD1. The CDR3 totals 15 residues. The germline V gene encodes CDR1 SQVTM and CDR2 ANQGSEA. The trim removed 2 bases at V and 4 bases at J, leaving 11 bases unmatched.

The table lists this clone with many counts. The J gene is TRBJ2-7, the V gene TRBV15, with a weak D call TRBD2 (5 bases). The germline CDR1 and CDR2 sequences are LNHNV and YYDKDF (reference sequence). The CDR3 sequence is 14 residues long. Trimming pared 1 base from V and 5 bases from J, leaving 12 bases between. CDR3: CATSRVTSEDEQYF. As DNA, the CDR3 is TGTGCCACCAGCAGAGTGACCTCGGAGGACGAGCAGTACTTC.

The rearrangement uses TRBV5-1 and TRBJ2-3; D gene uncertain. The CDR3 loop spans 17 amino acids. Germline V gene lookup returns CDR1 SGHRS and CDR2 YFSETQ. V lost 0 bases and J 0 bases, leaving 14 bases between the germline ends. CDR3 region: CASSLVSASQSTDTQYF. In DNA, the CDR3 is TGCGCCAGCAGCTTGGTTTCGGCTAGTCAGAGCACAGATACGCAGTATTTT.

The chain has TRBV5-1 and TRBJ2-4; a possible D gene is TRBD1 (6 bases). CDR3 length: 19 amino acids. Trimming stripped 3 bases from V and 0 bases from J, with 22 bases between. Germline-derived CDR1 and CDR2 are SGHRS and YFSETQ. CDR3 residues: CASSSQGKPQGQAKNIQYF. Here the CDR3 DNA reads TGCGCCAGCAGCTCCCAAGGAAAACCGCAGGGGCAAGCCAAAAACATTCAGTACTTC.

This chain connects TRBV7-8 to TRBJ2-1, with 10 bases lining up with TRBD2. The CDR3 spans 16 residues. V shed 2 bases and J 7 bases; nucleotides not matched to a gene: 8. Germline-derived CDR1 and CDR2 are SGHVS and FQNEAQ. The CDR3 spells CASSLLISGRGNEQFF. The CDR3 region has the DNA TGTGCCAGCAGCTTATTGATCAGCGGGAGGGGGAATGAGCAGTTCTTC.

This chain joins TRBV5-1 and TRBJ1-1; no reliable D call. Germline CDR1 is SGHRS and CDR2 is YFSETQ. Trimming stripped 6 bases from V and 4 bases from J, with 13 bases between. The CDR3 extends over 13 amino acids. In nucleotides, the CDR3 is TGCGCCAGCAAAGAGGAGGGTAGCACTGAAGCTTTCTTT. Translating gives CASKEEGSTEAFF. Full variable domain (remainder filled in from reference TRBV5-1 and TRBJ1-1): KAGVTQTPRYLIKTRGQQVTLSCSPISGHRSVSWYQQTPGQGLQFLFEYFSETQRNKGNFPGRFSGRQFSNSRSEMNVSTLELGDSALYLCASKEEGSTEAFFGQGTRLTVV.